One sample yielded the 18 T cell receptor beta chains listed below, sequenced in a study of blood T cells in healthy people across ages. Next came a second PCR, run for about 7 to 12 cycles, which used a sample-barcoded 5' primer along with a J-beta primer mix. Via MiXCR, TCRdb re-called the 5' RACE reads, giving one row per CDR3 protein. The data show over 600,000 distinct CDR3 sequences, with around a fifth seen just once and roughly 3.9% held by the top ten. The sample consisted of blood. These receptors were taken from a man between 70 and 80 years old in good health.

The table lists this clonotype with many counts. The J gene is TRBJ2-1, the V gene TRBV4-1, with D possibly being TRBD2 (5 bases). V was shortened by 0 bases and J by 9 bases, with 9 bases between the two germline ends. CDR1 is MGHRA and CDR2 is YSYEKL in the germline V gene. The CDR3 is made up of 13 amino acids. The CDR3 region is CASSQDPGFEQFF. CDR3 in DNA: TGCGCCAGCAGCCAAGATCCGGGATTTGAGCAGTTCTTC.

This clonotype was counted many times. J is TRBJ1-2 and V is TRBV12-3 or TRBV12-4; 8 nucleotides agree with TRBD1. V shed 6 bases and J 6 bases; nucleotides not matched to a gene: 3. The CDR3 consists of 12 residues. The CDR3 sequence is CASRDREHGYTF. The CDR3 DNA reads TGTGCCAGCAGGGACAGGGAGCATGGCTACACCTTC.

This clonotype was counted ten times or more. CDR3 nucleotides: TGTGCCAGCGGGGATAGCGGGAGGGCGCTCAATGAGCAGTTCTTC. Its translation: CASGDSGRALNEQFF. This chain uses TRBV12-3 or TRBV12-4 with TRBJ2-1; 11 bases line up with TRBD2. This CDR3 is 15 amino acids long. Losses at the gene ends were 8 bases for V and 6 bases for J; bases not matched to a gene: 9.

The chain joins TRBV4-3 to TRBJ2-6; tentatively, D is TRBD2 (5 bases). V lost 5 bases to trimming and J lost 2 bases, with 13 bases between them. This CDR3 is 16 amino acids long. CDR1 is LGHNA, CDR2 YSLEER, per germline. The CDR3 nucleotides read TGCGCCAGCAGCTTTGGACTGTCTCCTGGGGCCAACGTCCTGACTTTC. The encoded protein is CASSFGLSPGANVLTF.

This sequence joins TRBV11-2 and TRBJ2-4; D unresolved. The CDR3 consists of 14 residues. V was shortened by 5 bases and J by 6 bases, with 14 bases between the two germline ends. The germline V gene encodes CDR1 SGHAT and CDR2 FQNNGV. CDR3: CASSPVALRNIQYF. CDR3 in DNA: TGTGCCAGCAGCCCAGTGGCGTTGCGAAACATTCAGTACTTC. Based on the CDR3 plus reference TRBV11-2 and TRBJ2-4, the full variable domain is EAGVAQSPRYKIIEKRQSVAFWCNPISGHATLYWYQQILGQGPKLLIQFQNNGVVDDSQLPKDRFSAERLKGVDSTLKIQPAKLEDSAVYLCASSPVALRNIQYFGAGTRLSVL.

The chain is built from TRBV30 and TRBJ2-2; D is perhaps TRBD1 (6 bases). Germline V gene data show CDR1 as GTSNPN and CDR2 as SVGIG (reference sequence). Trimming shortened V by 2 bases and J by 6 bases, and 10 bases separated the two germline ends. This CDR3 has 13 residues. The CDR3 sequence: CAWSSGVAGELFF. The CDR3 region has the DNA TGTGCCTGGAGTTCAGGGGTGGCCGGGGAGCTGTTTTTT. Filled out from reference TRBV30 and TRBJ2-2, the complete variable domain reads SQTIHQWPATLVQPVGSPLSLECTVEGTSNPNLYWYRQAAGRGLQLLFYSVGIGQISSEVPQNLSASRPQDRQFILSSKKLLLSDSGFYLCAWSSGVAGELFFGEGSRLTVL.

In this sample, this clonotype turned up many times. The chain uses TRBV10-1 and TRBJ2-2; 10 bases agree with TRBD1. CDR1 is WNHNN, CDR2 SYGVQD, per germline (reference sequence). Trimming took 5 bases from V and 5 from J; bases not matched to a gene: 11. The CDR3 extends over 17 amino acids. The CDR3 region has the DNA TGCGCCAGCAGTCGGACAGGGGGAACCAAACGGACCGGGGAGCTGTTTTTT. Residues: CASSRTGGTKRTGELFF.

CDR3 DNA: TGTGCCAGCAGCCTGCCGGCCTTAGATACGCAGTATTTT. This encodes CASSLPALDTQYF. V and J are TRBV7-2 and TRBJ2-3, with D uncertain. Germline V gene sequence: CDR1 SGHTA, CDR2 FQGNSA. The CDR3 sequence is 13 residues long. V was cut by 5 bases and J by 5 bases, with 11 bases left in between. The full variable domain, rest sourced from reference TRBV7-2 and TRBJ2-3, is GAGVSQSPSNKVTEKGKDVELRCDPISGHTALYWYRQSLGQGLEFLIYFQGNSAPDKSGLPSDRFSAERTGGSVSTLTIQRTQQEDSAVYLCASSLPALDTQYFGPGTRLTVL.

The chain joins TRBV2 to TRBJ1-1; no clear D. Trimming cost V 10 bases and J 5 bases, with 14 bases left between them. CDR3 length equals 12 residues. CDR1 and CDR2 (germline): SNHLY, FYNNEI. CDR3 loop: CANGRTETEAFF. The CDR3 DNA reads TGTGCCAACGGGCGTACAGAGACTGAAGCTTTCTTT. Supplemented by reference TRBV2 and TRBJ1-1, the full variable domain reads EPEVTQTPSHQVTQMGQEVILRCVPISNHLYFYWYRQILGQKVEFLVSFYNNEISEKSEIFDDQFSVERPDGSNFTLKIRSTKLEDSAMYFCANGRTETEAFFGQGTRLTVV.

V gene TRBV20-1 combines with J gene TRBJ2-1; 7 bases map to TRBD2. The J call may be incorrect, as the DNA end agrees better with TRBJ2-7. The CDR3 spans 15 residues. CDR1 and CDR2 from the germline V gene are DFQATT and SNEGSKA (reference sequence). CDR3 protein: CSARGGGGSSNEQYF. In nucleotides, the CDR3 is TGCAGTGCTAGAGGTGGTGGCGGGAGTAGCAACGAGCAGTACTTC.

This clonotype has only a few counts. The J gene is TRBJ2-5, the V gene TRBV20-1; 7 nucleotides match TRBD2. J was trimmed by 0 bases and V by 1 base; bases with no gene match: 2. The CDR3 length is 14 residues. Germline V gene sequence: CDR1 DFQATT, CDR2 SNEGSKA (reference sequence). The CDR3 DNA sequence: TGCAGTGCTAGAGTCGGGACTAACCAAGAGACCCAGTACTTC. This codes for CSARVGTNQETQYF.

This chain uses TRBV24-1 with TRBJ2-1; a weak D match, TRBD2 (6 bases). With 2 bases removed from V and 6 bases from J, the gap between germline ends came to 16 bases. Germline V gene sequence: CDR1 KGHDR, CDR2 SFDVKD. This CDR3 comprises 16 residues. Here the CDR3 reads CATSDSGGPVSNEQFF. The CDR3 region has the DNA TGTGCCACCAGTGATTCCGGAGGGCCCGTGAGCAATGAGCAGTTCTTC.

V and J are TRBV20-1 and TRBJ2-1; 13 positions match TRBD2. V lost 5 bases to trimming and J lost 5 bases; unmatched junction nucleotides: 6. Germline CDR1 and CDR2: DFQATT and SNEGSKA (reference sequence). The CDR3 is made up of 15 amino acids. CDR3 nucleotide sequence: TGCAGTGCTGTACCGACTAGCGGGAGGAACAATGAGCAGTTCTTC. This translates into CSAVPTSGRNNEQFF.

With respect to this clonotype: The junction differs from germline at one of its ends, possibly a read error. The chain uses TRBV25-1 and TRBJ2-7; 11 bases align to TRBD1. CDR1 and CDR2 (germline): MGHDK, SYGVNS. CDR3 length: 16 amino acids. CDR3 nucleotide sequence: TGTGCCAGCAGTGACGCAGGGACAGGGGGAATTGACGAGCTGTACTTC. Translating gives CASSDAGTGGIDELYF.

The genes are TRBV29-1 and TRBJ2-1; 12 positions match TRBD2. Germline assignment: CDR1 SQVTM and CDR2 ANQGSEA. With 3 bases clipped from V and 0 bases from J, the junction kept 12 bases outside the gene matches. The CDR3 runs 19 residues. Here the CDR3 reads CSVDRDLAGGPSSYNEQFF. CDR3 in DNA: TGCAGCGTTGATCGGGATCTAGCGGGAGGGCCGAGCTCCTACAATGAGCAGTTCTTC.

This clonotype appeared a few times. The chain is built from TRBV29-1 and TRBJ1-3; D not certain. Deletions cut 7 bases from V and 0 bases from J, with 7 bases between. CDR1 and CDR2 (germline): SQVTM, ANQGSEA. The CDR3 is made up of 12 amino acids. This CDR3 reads CSASYSGNTIYF. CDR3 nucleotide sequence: TGCAGCGCTTCGTACTCTGGAAACACCATATATTTT.

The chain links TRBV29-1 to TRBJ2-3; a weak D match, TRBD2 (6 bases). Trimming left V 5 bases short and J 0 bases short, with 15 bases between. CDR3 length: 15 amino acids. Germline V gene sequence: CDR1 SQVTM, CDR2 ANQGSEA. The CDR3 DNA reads TGCAGCGTTCTTGGGCTAGCGAAAAGCACAGATACGCAGTATTTT. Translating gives CSVLGLAKSTDTQYF.

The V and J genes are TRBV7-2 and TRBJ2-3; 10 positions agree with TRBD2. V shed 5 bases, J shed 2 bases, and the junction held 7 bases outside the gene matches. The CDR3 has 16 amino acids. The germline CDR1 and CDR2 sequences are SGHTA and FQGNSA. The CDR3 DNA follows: TGTGCCAGCAGCGCACTAGCGGGGTCTTTCACAGATACGCAGTATTTT. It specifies CASSALAGSFTDTQYF.